This T cell receptor beta chain was observed in a study of molecular identifiers for immune sequencing clone quantification. Points from the study as a whole: In naive cells, clones above 20 RNA copies held under 1% of molecules, whereas in effector cells they held over 99%.

Many counts were recorded for this clonotype. What it recognizes is unknown. When naive CD8 T cells were sorted, they were gated as CD8+CD4-CCR7+CD45RA+. Previously reported methods and listed TCR primers produced the bulk TCR libraries. One entry per CDR3 protein results from TCRdb running MiXCR on the PCR reads. The sample yields 600,000 to 650,000 distinct CDR3 sequences, around 20% seen once. The material sequenced was naive CD8+ T cells from blood, with Jurkat cell RNA spiked in. Subset noted: FACS-sorted CD8+CD4-CCR7+CD45RA+ naive T cells. This receptor was obtained from a human donor in good health. Some libraries in this study had Jurkat cell RNA spiked in.

CDR3: CASSQEWGEGSSENIQYF. For the CDR3, the DNA is TGCGCCAGCAGCCAAGAGTGGGGGGAAGGGTCTTCGGAAAACATTCAGTACTTC. V usage is TRBV4-3 and J usage is TRBJ2-4, with D maybe TRBD2 (6 bases). The CDR3 extends over 18 amino acids. Germline CDR1 reads LGHNA; CDR2 reads YSLEER. The V and J ends lost 0 bases and 5 bases respectively, with 20 bases between them.